This T cell receptor beta chain originates from a study of blood T cells in healthy people across ages. Study outcomes and limitations: CMV status of donors was not determined, possibly confounding expanded clonotype changes. Reliance upon unsorted PBMCs precluded definitive naive versus antigen-experienced comparison.

It was with a sample-barcoded 5' primer and a J-beta primer mix that a second PCR of roughly 7 to 12 cycles was run. TCRdb ran MiXCR on the 5' RACE reads and lists one entry per CDR3 protein. In the table there are approximately 1.5 million distinct CDR3 sequences, about 31% of which are singletons. V shed 0 bases and J shed 3 bases, with 14 bases lying between them. This CDR3 is 16 amino acids long. The germline V gene encodes CDR1 LNHNV and CDR2 YYDKDF (reference sequence). As concerns this clonotype: As yet, its antigen is unknown.

This TCR derives from a woman aged 25 to 39 in good health. The V gene is TRBV15, the J gene TRBJ1-1; no definite D call. Specimen: blood. CDR3 protein: CATSRDFGVGDTEAFF. In DNA form, the CDR3 reads TGTGCCACCAGCAGAGATTTTGGGGTAGGCGACACTGAAGCTTTCTTT.